The 28 T cell receptor beta chains given below trace back to one sample, sequenced in a study of response to subunit inactivated influenza vaccine. Using its own MiXCR run on the RT-PCR reads, TCRdb lists one record per CDR3 protein. The table lists around 480,000 distinct CDR3 sequences, approximately 15% of them singletons. Sample: CD4+ T cells sorted from PBMCs, taken roughly 24 months after vaccination. All receptors come from a man between 50 and 75 years old who received an inactivated influenza vaccine.

The rearrangement uses TRBV11-2 and TRBJ2-2; no clear D. The germline CDR1 and CDR2 sequences are SGHAT and FQNNGV. Trimming cost V 1 base and J 8 bases, with 14 bases left between them. The CDR3 is 15 residues long. The CDR3 nucleotides read TGTGCCAGCAGCTTAGCCGGGCGTGTGCAAGGGGAGCTGTTTTTT. Its translation: CASSLAGRVQGELFF.

The chain couples TRBV5-1 to TRBJ2-1; 8 bases fit TRBD1. V was pared by 2 bases and J by 2 bases, with 3 bases of the junction left unmatched. Germline V gives CDR1 SGHRS, CDR2 YFSETQ. The CDR3 spans 15 residues. The CDR3 nucleotides are TGCGCCAGCAGCTTTACAGGGGGTACCTACAATGAGCAGTTCTTC. Translated, it gives CASSFTGGTYNEQFF.

This clonotype was recorded many times. The chain is built from TRBV5-6 and TRBJ2-3; no reliable D call. Germline V gene sequence: CDR1 SGHDT, CDR2 YYEEEE. There are 17 residues in the CDR3. Trimming cost V 1 base and J 2 bases, with 17 bases left between them. CDR3 DNA sequence: TGTGCCAGCAGCTTGTTCCTAGACCAAAGATTCACAGATACGCAGTATTTT. Its translation is CASSLFLDQRFTDTQYF. Looking up the rest from reference TRBV5-6 and TRBJ2-3 gives the full variable domain: DAGVTQSPTHLIKTRGQQVTLRCSPKSGHDTVSWYQQALGQGPQFIFQYYEEEERQRGNFPDRFSGHQFPNYSSELNVNALLLGDSALYLCASSLFLDQRFTDTQYFGPGTRLTVL.

V gene TRBV3-1 combines with J gene TRBJ1-2; D remains unclear. Germline loops: CDR1 LGHDT, CDR2 YNNKEL (reference sequence). This CDR3 comprises 16 residues. Trimming cost V 3 bases and J 5 bases, with 19 bases left between them. The CDR3 loop is CASSHSPSGKLYGYTF. In DNA, the CDR3 is TGTGCCAGCAGCCATAGCCCCTCGGGGAAACTTTATGGCTACACCTTC.

This clonotype has ten or more counts. The rearrangement joins TRBV3-1 to TRBJ1-1; D gene uncertain. The CDR3 is 14 amino acids. From germline, CDR1 is LGHDT and CDR2 YNNKEL (reference sequence). V dropped 0 bases and J dropped 0 bases, with 5 bases sitting between them. The CDR3 region has the DNA TGTGCCAGCAGCCAAGAGACGATGAACACTGAAGCTTTCTTT. It codes for CASSQETMNTEAFF.

The table lists this clonotype with many counts. The rearrangement joins TRBV20-1 to TRBJ1-4; 9 bases are a match to TRBD1. V was clipped by 3 bases and J by 5 bases; unmatched bases: 4. The V gene's germline CDR1 is DFQATT and CDR2 SNEGSKA (reference sequence). This CDR3 contains 14 residues. The CDR3 coding sequence is TGCAGTGCTAGCCCCGGGACAGGGAATGAAAAACTGTTTTTT. Its protein is CSASPGTGNEKLFF.

There are a few counts of this clonotype. This chain joins TRBV5-1 and TRBJ2-7; D possibly matches TRBD1 or TRBD2 (5 bases each). This CDR3 has 16 amino acids. Per germline, CDR1 SGHRS and CDR2 YFSETQ. The germline V and J ends were trimmed by 4 bases and 4 bases, with 21 bases remaining between them. The CDR3 region is CASSPGWGSGRYEQYF. CDR3 sequence (DNA): TGCGCCAGCAGCCCCGGGTGGGGGTCCGGTAGGTACGAGCAGTACTTC.

This clonotype was counted ten times or more. This chain links TRBV25-1 with TRBJ2-5; a possible D gene is TRBD1 (5 bases). Trimming cost V 2 bases and J 3 bases, with 16 bases left between them. This CDR3 region has 16 residues. Per germline, CDR1 MGHDK and CDR2 SYGVNS. CDR3 nucleotides: TGTGCCAGCAGTGAAAACCTTGGGGCAGGGAAAGAGACCCAGTACTTC. Translating gives CASSENLGAGKETQYF.

The genes are TRBV29-1 and TRBJ1-2, with 10 nucleotides matching TRBD1. The trim removed 7 bases at V and 4 bases at J, leaving 6 bases unmatched. Germline values: CDR1 SQVTM, CDR2 ANQGSEA. The CDR3 has 13 amino acids. The CDR3 sequence is CSAADRGTYGYTF. The CDR3 bases are TGCAGCGCCGCGGACAGGGGGACCTATGGCTACACCTTC.

The chain has TRBV7-2 and TRBJ1-4; D not resolved. CDR3 length: 14 amino acids. The V gene lost 5 bases and the J gene lost 8 bases, with 15 bases spanning the gap. Germline values: CDR1 SGHTA, CDR2 FQGNSA. This CDR3 is CASSPDWAEEKLFF. The CDR3 DNA reads as TGTGCCAGCAGCCCCGACTGGGCGGAGGAAAAACTGTTTTTT. The whole variable domain, remainder taken from reference TRBV7-2 and TRBJ1-4, is GAGVSQSPSNKVTEKGKDVELRCDPISGHTALYWYRQSLGQGLEFLIYFQGNSAPDKSGLPSDRFSAERTGGSVSTLTIQRTQQEDSAVYLCASSPDWAEEKLFFGSGTQLSVL.

This clonotype was recorded a few times. The gene calls are TRBV5-1 and TRBJ2-3; 14 bases are shared with TRBD2. The CDR3 runs to 18 residues. CDR1 and CDR2 from the germline V gene are SGHRS and YFSETQ. V shed 3 bases, J shed 6 bases, and the junction held 12 bases outside the gene matches. The CDR3 DNA follows: TGCGCCAGCAGCTCCACTGGGACTAGCGGGGGATCTTCCGATACGCAGTATTTT. As protein: CASSSTGTSGGSSDTQYF.

The chain is built from TRBV3-1 and TRBJ1-4; D unclear. This CDR3 contains 12 residues. The germline V and J ends were trimmed by 8 bases and 8 bases, with 12 bases remaining between them. CDR1 is LGHDT and CDR2 is YNNKEL in the germline V gene (reference sequence). CDR3 DNA sequence: TGTGCCAGCGGTGGGGTCGACGAAAAACTGTTTTTT. This sequence encodes CASGGVDEKLFF.

J is TRBJ2-7 and V is TRBV13, with D uncertain. This CDR3 is built from 15 residues. Germline CDR1 is PRHDT and CDR2 is FYEKMQ (reference sequence). Trimming shortened V by 7 bases and J by 6 bases, and 22 bases separated the two germline ends. The CDR3 loop reads CASTLDRRSDSEQYF. The DNA for the CDR3 is TGTGCCAGCACCCTAGACCGTAGGAGCGACTCCGAGCAGTACTTC.

The chain has TRBV6-5 and TRBJ2-3, with D possibly TRBD1 on 6 matching bases. The germline V and J ends were trimmed by 6 bases and 3 bases, with 10 bases remaining between them. Per germline, CDR1 MNHEY and CDR2 SVGAGI. The CDR3 has 13 residues. The CDR3 reads CASRLGTTDTQYF. The CDR3 DNA sequence: TGTGCCAGCAGACTCGGGACAACAGATACGCAGTATTTT.

This clonotype has at least ten counts. The V gene is TRBV4-3, the J gene TRBJ2-5; tentative D call: TRBD1 (6 bases). Per germline, CDR1 LGHNA and CDR2 YSLEER. This CDR3 has 15 residues. Between the trimmed V and J ends, which lost 1 base and 1 base, there was a span of 10 bases. Written as DNA, the CDR3 is TGCGCCAGCAGCCAAGCGTGGGGGCCCCAAGAGACCCAGTACTTC. This encodes CASSQAWGPQETQYF.

This chain connects TRBV5-1 to TRBJ2-3; TRBD2 matches 7 bases. This CDR3 has 16 amino acids. The V gene end was trimmed by 0 bases and the J gene end by 2 bases; junction bases not matched to a gene: 6. Germline loops: CDR1 SGHRS, CDR2 YFSETQ. In nucleotides, the CDR3 is TGCGCCAGCAGCTTGGCCGGGGCGGGGGTCACAGATACGCAGTATTTT. Protein product: CASSLAGAGVTDTQYF.

This clonotype was counted ten times or more. This sequence joins TRBV5-1 and TRBJ2-3; no firm D call. CDR1 SGHRS and CDR2 YFSETQ come from the germline V gene. The V end lost 4 bases, the J end lost 7 bases, and 13 bases lay between the germline ends. The CDR3 contains 13 residues. This CDR3 reads CASSPDHGNTQYF. CDR3 DNA: TGCGCCAGCAGCCCCGATCATGGAAATACGCAGTATTTT.

The chain joins TRBV10-3 to TRBJ2-7; TRBD1 agrees at 8 bases. Germline CDR1 and CDR2: ENHRY and SYGVKD. Trimming at V came to 11 bases and at J to 3 bases, leaving 18 bases not matched to a gene. CDR3 length: 16 amino acids. The CDR3 DNA is TGTGCCTCCAATGACAGGGGTGGTAGGTTGAGCTACGAGCAGTACTTC. It is translated as CASNDRGGRLSYEQYF.

This rearrangement joins TRBV20-1 to TRBJ2-3; weak D call: TRBD2 (6 bases). Trimming shortened V by 2 bases and J by 2 bases, and 20 bases separated the two germline ends. The CDR3 has 17 amino acids. The germline V gene encodes CDR1 DFQATT and CDR2 SNEGSKA (reference sequence). The CDR3 coding sequence is TGCAGTGCTAGACGACCCTACATCCGGGACTTCACAGATACGCAGTATTTT. It specifies CSARRPYIRDFTDTQYF.

This clonotype has just a few counts. The rearrangement uses TRBV5-6 and TRBJ2-3; D gene uncertain. This CDR3 comprises 14 residues. V lost 5 bases, J lost 1 base, and 11 bases lay in between. Germline V CDR1 and CDR2: SGHDT, YYEEEE. CDR3: CASRTRHRTDTQYF. In nucleotides, the CDR3 is TGTGCCAGCAGAACAAGACACCGCACAGATACGCAGTATTTT.

This clonotype was seen many times. The rearrangement uses TRBV5-1 and TRBJ2-1; D gene ambiguous. The CDR3 has 15 residues. Trimming removed 0 bases at V and 3 bases at J, with 10 bases between. CDR1 SGHRS and CDR2 YFSETQ come from the germline V gene. The CDR3 sequence is CASSLGGYGYNEQFF. CDR3 nucleotides: TGCGCCAGCAGCTTGGGGGGATATGGCTACAATGAGCAGTTCTTC.

This clonotype has a handful of counts. This chain joins TRBV19 and TRBJ2-1; D may match TRBD1 or TRBD2 (6 bases each). CDR3 length: 12 residues. V gave up 6 bases and J gave up 9 bases, with 12 bases separating them. CDR1 and CDR2 (germline): LNHDA, SQIVND (reference sequence). The CDR3 coding sequence is TGTGCCAGTAGCGACAGGAGGGTTGAGCAGTTCTTC. It codes for CASSDRRVEQFF. The full variable domain, with the rest looked up from reference TRBV19 and TRBJ2-1, is DGGITQSPKYLFRKEGQNVTLSCEQNLNHDAMYWYRQDPGQGLRLIYYSQIVNDFQKGDIAEGYSVSREKKESFPLTVTSAQKNPTAFYLCASSDRRVEQFFGPGTRLTVL.

This clonotype was detected only a few times. J is TRBJ2-5 and V is TRBV5-1, with D possibly called TRBD1 or TRBD2 (5 bases each). The V and J ends lost 6 bases and 1 base respectively, with 16 bases between them. The CDR3 extends over 15 amino acids. CDR1 SGHRS and CDR2 YFSETQ come from the germline V gene. The CDR3 nucleotides read TGCGCCAGCACAAAGGTGGGACCGGCCCAAGAGACCCAGTACTTC. Its translation is CASTKVGPAQETQYF. Full variable domain (outside the CDR3, taken from reference TRBV5-1 and TRBJ2-5): KAGVTQTPRYLIKTRGQQVTLSCSPISGHRSVSWYQQTPGQGLQFLFEYFSETQRNKGNFPGRFSGRQFSNSRSEMNVSTLELGDSALYLCASTKVGPAQETQYFGPGTRLLVL.

Only a few counts were recorded for this clonotype. J is TRBJ2-7 and V is TRBV6-1; D unclear. Trimming removed 10 bases at V and 0 bases at J, with 13 bases between. This CDR3 has 13 residues. Looked up from germline, CDR1 is MNHNS and CDR2 is SASEGT. This CDR3 reads CATDSTLSYEQYF. CDR3 nucleotide sequence: TGTGCCACCGATAGTACACTCTCCTACGAGCAGTACTTC.

This clonotype was counted ten times or more. The gene calls are TRBV11-2 and TRBJ2-1, with a possible D match to TRBD2 (6 bases). The CDR3 loop spans 15 amino acids. CDR1 is SGHAT and CDR2 is FQNNGV in the germline V gene. The ends were cut back, 5 bases at V and 2 bases at J, with 13 bases in the middle. Written as DNA, the CDR3 is TGTGCCAGCAGCAATCGGGAGAACCCCTACAATGAGCAGTTCTTC. Protein: CASSNRENPYNEQFF.

The rearrangement uses TRBV12-3 or TRBV12-4 and TRBJ2-7; 8 bases are shared with TRBD2. V lost 8 bases and J lost 6; bases outside the gene matches: 15. The CDR3 consists of 15 residues. CDR3 DNA: TGTGCCAGCGAGACCTACGGGGGGGCCGGTGGCGAGCAGTACTTC. As protein: CASETYGGAGGEQYF.

This clonotype was observed a few times. The V call is TRBV28, the J call TRBJ2-2, with D possibly TRBD2 on 5 matching bases. V lost 7 bases and J 2 bases, leaving 14 bases between the germline ends. The CDR3 covers 15 residues. Germline loops: CDR1 MDHEN, CDR2 SYDVKM. CDR3 coding DNA: TGTGCCAGCACACAAGGACTTCTAAACACCGGGGAGCTGTTTTTT. It is translated as CASTQGLLNTGELFF.

The rearrangement uses TRBV24-1 and TRBJ2-5; the D gene could be TRBD1 or TRBD2 (5 bases each). Deletions cut 7 bases from V and 5 bases from J, with 16 bases between. Germline assignment: CDR1 KGHDR and CDR2 SFDVKD. The CDR3 consists of 14 residues. The CDR3 sequence: CATSPRGGGETQYF. The CDR3 DNA reads as TGTGCCACCAGCCCTCGTGGGGGTGGTGAGACCCAGTACTTC.